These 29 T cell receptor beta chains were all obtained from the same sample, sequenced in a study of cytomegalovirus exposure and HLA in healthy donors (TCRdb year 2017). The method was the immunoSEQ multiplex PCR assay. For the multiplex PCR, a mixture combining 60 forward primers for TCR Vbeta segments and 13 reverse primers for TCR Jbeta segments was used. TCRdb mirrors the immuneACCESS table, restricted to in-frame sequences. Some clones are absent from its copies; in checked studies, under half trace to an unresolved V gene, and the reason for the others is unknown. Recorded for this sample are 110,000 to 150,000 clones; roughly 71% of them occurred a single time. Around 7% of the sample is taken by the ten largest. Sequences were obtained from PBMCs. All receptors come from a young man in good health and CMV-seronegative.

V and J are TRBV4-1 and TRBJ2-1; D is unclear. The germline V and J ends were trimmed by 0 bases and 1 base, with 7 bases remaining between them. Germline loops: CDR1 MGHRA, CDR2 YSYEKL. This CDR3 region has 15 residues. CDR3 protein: CASSQDPVSYNEQFF. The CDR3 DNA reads TGCGCCAGCAGCCAAGATCCCGTATCCTACAATGAGCAGTTCTTC.

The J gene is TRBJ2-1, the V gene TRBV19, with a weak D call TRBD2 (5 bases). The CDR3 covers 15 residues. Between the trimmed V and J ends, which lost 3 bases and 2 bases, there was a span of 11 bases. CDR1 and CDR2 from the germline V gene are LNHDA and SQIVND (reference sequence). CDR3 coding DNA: TGTGCCAGTAGTATCAGCGGTACCACCTACAATGAGCAGTTCTTC. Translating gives CASSISGTTYNEQFF.

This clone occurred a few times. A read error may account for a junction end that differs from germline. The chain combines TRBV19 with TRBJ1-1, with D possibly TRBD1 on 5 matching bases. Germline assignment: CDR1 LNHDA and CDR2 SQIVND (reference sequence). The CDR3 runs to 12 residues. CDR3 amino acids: CASSIPARGLIF. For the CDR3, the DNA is TGTGCCAGTAGTATCCCAGCTCGGGGACTGATCTTT.

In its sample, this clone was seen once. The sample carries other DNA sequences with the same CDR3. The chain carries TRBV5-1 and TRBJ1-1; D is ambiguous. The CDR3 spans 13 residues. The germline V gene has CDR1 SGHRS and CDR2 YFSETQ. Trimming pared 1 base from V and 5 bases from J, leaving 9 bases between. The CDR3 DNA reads TGCGCCAGCAGCTTGTCCCGAGGGACTGAAGCTTTCTTT. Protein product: CASSLSRGTEAFF.

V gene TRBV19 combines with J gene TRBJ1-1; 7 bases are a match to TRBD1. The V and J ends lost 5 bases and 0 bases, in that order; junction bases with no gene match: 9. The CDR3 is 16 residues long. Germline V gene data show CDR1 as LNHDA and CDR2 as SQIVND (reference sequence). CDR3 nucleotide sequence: TGTGCCAGTAGTGTCTGGGACAGTCGCATGAACACTGAAGCTTTCTTT. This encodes CASSVWDSRMNTEAFF.

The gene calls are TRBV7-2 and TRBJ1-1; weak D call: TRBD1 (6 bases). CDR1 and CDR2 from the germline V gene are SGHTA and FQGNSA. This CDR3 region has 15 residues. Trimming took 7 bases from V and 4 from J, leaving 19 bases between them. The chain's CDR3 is CASKQGSGVSTEAFF. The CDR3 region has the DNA TGTGCCAGCAAGCAGGGCTCAGGGGTCTCCACTGAAGCTTTCTTT.

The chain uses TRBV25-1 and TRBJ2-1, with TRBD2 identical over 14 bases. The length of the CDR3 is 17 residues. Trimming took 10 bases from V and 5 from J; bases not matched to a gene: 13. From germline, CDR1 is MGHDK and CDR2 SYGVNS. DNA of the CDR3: TGTGCCACAGCAAAGGGACTAGCGGGAGAGGGGAACAATGAGCAGTTCTTC. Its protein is CATAKGLAGEGNNEQFF.

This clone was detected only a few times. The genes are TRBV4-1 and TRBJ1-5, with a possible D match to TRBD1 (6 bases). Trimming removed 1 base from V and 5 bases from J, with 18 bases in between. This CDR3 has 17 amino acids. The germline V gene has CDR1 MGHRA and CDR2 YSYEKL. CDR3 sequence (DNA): TGCGCCAGCAGCCAAGTTCCGCCAGGGGACCGTTATCAGCCCCAGCATTTT. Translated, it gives CASSQVPPGDRYQPQHF.

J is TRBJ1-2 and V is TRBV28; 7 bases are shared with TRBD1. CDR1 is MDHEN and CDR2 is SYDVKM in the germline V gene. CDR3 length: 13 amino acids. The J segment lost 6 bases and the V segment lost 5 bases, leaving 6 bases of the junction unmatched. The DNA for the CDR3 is TGTGCCAGCAGTGAGGGACAGCGAGATGGCTACACCTTC. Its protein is CASSEGQRDGYTF.

This chain's CDR3 is CASSPRGRGDTGELFF. The CDR3 bases are TGTGCCAGCAGCCCTAGGGGGCGCGGTGACACCGGGGAGCTGTTTTTT. This chain uses TRBV11-2 with TRBJ2-2, with 7 bases identical to TRBD1. CDR1 SGHAT and CDR2 FQNNGV come from the germline V gene. The ends lost 5 bases at V and 3 bases at J; junction bases unmatched: 9. The CDR3 is made up of 16 amino acids.

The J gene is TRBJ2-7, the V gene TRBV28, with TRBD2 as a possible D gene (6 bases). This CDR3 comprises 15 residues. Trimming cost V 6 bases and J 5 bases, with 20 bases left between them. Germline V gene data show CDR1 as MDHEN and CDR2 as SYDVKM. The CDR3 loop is CASRLTPQEGHEQYF. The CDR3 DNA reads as TGTGCCAGCAGGCTAACACCCCAGGAGGGGCACGAGCAGTACTTC.

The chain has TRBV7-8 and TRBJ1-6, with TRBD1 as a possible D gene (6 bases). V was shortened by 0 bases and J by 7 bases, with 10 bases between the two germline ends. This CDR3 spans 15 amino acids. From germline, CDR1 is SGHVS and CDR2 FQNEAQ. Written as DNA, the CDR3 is TGTGCCAGCAGCTTAGCAAGTCAGGGGAATTCACCCCTCCACTTT. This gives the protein CASSLASQGNSPLHF.

The chain's CDR3 is CASSWGTGLYEQYF. CDR3 DNA: TGCGCCAGCAGCTGGGGGACAGGGCTCTACGAGCAGTACTTC. The chain couples TRBV5-1 to TRBJ2-7; 9 bases are shared with TRBD1. After removal of 3 bases from V and 3 bases from J, the junction contained 4 bases not matched to a gene. The CDR3 runs 14 residues. CDR1 and CDR2 from the germline V gene are SGHRS and YFSETQ. The entire variable domain, with the rest obtained from reference TRBV5-1 and TRBJ2-7, is as follows: KAGVTQTPRYLIKTRGQQVTLSCSPISGHRSVSWYQQTPGQGLQFLFEYFSETQRNKGNFPGRFSGRQFSNSRSEMNVSTLELGDSALYLCASSWGTGLYEQYFGPGTRLTVT.

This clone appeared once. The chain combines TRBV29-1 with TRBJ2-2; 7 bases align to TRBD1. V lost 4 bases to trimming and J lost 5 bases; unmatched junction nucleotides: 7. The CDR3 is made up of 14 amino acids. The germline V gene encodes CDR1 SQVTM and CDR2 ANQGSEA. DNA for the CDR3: TGCAGCGTTGCAACGACAGGGAGAACCGGGGAGCTGTTTTTT. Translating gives CSVATTGRTGELFF.

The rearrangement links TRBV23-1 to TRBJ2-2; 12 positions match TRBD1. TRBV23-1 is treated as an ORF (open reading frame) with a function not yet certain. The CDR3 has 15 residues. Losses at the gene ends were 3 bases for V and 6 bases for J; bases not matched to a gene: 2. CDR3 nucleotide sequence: TGCGCCAGCAGTCAGGGACAGGGGGCGTCCGGGGAGCTGTTTTTT. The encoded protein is CASSQGQGASGELFF.

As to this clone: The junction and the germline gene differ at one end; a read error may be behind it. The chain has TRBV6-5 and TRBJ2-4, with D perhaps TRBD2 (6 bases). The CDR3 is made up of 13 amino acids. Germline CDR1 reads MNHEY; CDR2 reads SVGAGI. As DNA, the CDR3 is TGTGCCAGCAGTCCGGCAGGGAGGAACAGTCAGTACTTC. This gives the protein CASSPAGRNSQYF.

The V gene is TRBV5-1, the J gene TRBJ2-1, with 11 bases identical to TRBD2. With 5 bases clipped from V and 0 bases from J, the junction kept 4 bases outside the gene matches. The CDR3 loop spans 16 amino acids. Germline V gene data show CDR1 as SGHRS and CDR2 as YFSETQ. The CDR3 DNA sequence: TGCGCCAGCAGAGTAGCGGGAGGGATCTCCTACAATGAGCAGTTCTTC. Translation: CASRVAGGISYNEQFF.

CDR3 region: CASGKSRDRAYGFF. The CDR3 bases are TGTGCCAGCGGAAAGTCCCGGGACAGGGCCTATGGTTTCTTT. This chain joins TRBV2 and TRBJ1-1; 9 nucleotides match TRBD1. V trimming: 8 bases; J trimming: 13 bases; junction bases outside the gene matches: 17. This CDR3 contains 14 residues. Germline CDR1 SNHLY, CDR2 FYNNEI. Filled out from reference TRBV2 and TRBJ1-1, the complete variable domain reads EPEVTQTPSHQVTQMGQEVILRCVPISNHLYFYWYRQILGQKVEFLVSFYNNEISEKSEIFDDQFSVERPDGSNFTLKIRSTKLEDSAMYFCASGKSRDRAYGFFGQGTRLTVV.

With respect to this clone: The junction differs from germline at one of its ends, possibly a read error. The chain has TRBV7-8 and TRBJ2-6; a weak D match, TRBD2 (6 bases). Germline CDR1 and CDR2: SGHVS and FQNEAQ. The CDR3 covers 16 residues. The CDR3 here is CASSFSMGLGANGLTF. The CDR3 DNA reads TGTGCCAGCAGCTTTAGTATGGGACTTGGGGCCAACGGCCTGACTTTC.

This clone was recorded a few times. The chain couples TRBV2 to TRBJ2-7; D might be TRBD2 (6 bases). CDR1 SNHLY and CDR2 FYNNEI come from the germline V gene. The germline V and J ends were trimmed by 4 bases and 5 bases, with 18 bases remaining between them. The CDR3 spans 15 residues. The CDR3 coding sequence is TGTGCCAGCAGTGTACCTTCGGGACGGGGGAACGAGCAGTACTTC. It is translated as CASSVPSGRGNEQYF. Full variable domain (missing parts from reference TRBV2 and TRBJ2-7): EPEVTQTPSHQVTQMGQEVILRCVPISNHLYFYWYRQILGQKVEFLVSFYNNEISEKSEIFDDQFSVERPDGSNFTLKIRSTKLEDSAMYFCASSVPSGRGNEQYFGPGTRLTVT.

In nucleotides, the CDR3 is TGTGCCAGCAGTGTCGAGATTTATCAGCCCCAGCATTTT. Translation: CASSVEIYQPQHF. The V and J genes are TRBV2 and TRBJ1-5; D is unresolved. Germline V gene data show CDR1 as SNHLY and CDR2 as FYNNEI. The CDR3 runs to 13 residues. The V end lost 4 bases, the J end lost 5 bases, and 9 bases lay between the germline ends.

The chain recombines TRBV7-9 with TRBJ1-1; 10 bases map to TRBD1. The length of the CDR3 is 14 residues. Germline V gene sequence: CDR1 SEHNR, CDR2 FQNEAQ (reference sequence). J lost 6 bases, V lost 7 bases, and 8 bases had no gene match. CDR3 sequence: CASILDRGEAEAFF. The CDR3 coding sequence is TGTGCCAGCATCCTGGACAGGGGGGAAGCTGAAGCTTTCTTT.

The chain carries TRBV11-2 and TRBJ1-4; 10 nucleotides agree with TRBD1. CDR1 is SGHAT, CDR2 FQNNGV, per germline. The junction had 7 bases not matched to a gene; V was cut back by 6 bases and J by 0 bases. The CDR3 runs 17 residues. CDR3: CASSPGQGIATNEKLFF. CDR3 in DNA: TGTGCCAGCAGTCCGGGACAGGGGATTGCAACTAATGAAAAACTGTTTTTT.

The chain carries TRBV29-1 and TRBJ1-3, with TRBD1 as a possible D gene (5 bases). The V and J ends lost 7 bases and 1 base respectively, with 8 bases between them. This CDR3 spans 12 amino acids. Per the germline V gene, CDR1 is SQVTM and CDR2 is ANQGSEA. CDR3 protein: CSAGTSGNTIYF. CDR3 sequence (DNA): TGCAGCGCGGGGACTTCTGGAAACACCATATATTTT.

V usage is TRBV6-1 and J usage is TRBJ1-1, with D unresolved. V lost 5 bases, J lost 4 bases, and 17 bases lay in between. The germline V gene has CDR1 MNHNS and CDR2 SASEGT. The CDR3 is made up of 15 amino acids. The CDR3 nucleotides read TGTGCCAGCAGTCTATTCGGGAGTTTGGGCACTGAAGCTTTCTTT. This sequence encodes CASSLFGSLGTEAFF.

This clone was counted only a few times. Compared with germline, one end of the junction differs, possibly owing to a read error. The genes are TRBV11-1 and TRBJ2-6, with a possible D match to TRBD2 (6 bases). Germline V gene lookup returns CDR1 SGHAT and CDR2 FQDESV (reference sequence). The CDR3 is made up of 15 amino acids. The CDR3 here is CASSRGISGANGLTF. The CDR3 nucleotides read TGTGCCAGCAGTCGGGGGATCTCTGGGGCCAACGGCCTGACTTTC.

CDR3 amino acids: CASTRRDPTDTQYF. DNA for the CDR3: TGTGCCAGCACTCGACGGGATCCCACAGATACGCAGTATTTT. The chain recombines TRBV2 with TRBJ2-3; D might be TRBD2 (5 bases). Trimming removed 7 bases at V and 2 bases at J, with 13 bases between. The CDR3 is 14 amino acids. CDR1 SNHLY and CDR2 FYNNEI come from the germline V gene.

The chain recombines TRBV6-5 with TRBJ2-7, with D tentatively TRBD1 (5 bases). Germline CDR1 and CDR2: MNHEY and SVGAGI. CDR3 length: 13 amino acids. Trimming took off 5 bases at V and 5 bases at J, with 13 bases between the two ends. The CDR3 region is CASSQTDRDEQYF. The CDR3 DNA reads TGTGCCAGCAGTCAAACCGACAGAGACGAGCAGTACTTC.

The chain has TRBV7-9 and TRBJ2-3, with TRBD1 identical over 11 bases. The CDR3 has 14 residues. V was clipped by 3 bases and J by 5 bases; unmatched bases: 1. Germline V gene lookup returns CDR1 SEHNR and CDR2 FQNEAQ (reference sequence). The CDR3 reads CASSLGQGEDTQYF. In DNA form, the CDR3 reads TGTGCCAGCAGCTTGGGACAGGGGGAAGATACGCAGTATTTT.